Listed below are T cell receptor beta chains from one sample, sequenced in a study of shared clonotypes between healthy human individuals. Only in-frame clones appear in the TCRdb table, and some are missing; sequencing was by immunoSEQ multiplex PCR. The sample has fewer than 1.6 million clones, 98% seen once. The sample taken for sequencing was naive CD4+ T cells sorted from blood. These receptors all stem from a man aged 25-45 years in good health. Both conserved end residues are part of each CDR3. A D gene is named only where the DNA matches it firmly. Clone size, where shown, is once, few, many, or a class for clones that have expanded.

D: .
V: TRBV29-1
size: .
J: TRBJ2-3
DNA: TGCAGCGTTGTAATTGGGACCGATACGCAGTATTTT
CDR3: CSVVIGTDTQYF

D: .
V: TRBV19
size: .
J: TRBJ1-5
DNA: TGTGCCAGTAGTATAGGGCAGAGCAATCAGCCCCAGCATTTT
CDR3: CASSIGQSNQPQHF

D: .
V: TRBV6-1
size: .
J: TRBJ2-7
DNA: TGTGCCAGCACCCCTAGAGTTGGCTACGAGCAGTACTTC
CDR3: CASTPRVGYEQYF

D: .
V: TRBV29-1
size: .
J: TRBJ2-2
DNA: TGCAGCGTTACCAGCACAGGGTCCGGGGAGCTGTTTTTT
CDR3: CSVTSTGSGELFF

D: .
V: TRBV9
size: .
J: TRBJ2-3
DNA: TGTGCCAGCAGCGTACTGGACACCGCGGGCGGTACGCAGTATTTT
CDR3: CASSVLDTAGGTQYF

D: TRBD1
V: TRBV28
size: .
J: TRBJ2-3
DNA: TGTGCCAGCACCGGGACAGGGGGCTTGATACGAGATACGCAGTATTTT
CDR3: CASTGTGGLIRDTQYF

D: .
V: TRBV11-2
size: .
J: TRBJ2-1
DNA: TGTGCCAGCAGCTCGGACTTTTCCAATGAGCAGTTCTTC
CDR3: CASSSDFSNEQFF

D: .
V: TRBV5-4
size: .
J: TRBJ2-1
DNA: TGTGCCAGCAGCTTGGACAACAATGAGCAGTTCTTC
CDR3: CASSLDNNEQFF

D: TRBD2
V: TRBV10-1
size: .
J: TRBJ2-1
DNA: TGCGCCAGCAGTGAGGGGGCGGGAGGTCCCTACAATGAGCAGTTCTTC
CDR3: CASSEGAGGPYNEQFF

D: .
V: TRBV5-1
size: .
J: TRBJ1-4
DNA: TGCGCCAGCAGCGTCCTATTTCCGGATGAAAAACTGTTTTTT
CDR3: CASSVLFPDEKLFF

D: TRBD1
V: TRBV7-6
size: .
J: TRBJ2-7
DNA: TGTGCCAGCAGCGGTGGACAGGGGTTAACCTACGAGCAGTACTTC
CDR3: CASSGGQGLTYEQYF

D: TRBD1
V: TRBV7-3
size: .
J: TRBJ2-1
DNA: TGTGCCAGCAGCGCCAGACAGGGGGCGCTGTACAATGAGCAGTTCTTC
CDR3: CASSARQGALYNEQFF

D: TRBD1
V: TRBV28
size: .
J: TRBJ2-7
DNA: TGTGCCAGCAGTTTGCCCGACAGGGTTACCCACTACGAGCAGTACTTC
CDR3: CASSLPDRVTHYEQYF

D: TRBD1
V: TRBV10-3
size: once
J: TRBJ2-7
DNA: TGTGCCATCAGTACTTCCGGACAGGCCTACGAGCAGTACTTC
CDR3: CAISTSGQAYEQYF

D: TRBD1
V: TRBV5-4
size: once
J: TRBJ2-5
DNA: TGTGCCAGCAGCTTGGGACAGGGGGGCGAGACCCAGTACTTC
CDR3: CASSLGQGGETQYF

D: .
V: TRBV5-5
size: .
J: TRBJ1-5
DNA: TGTGCCAGCAGCAGCCCGACGGAGTTAAATCAGCCCCAGCATTTT
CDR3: CASSSPTELNQPQHF

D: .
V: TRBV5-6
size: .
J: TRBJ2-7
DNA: TGTGCCAGCAGCTTGTATGGGGGGAACTACGAGCAGTACTTC
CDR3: CASSLYGGNYEQYF

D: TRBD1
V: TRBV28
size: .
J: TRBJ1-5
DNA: TGTGCCAGCATTAACAGGGGGTTGGGCAATCAGCCCCAGCATTTT
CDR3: CASINRGLGNQPQHF

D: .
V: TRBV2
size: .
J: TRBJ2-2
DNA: TGTGCCAGCAGTGAACGTCAGGCGAACGGGGAGCTGTTTTTT
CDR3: CASSERQANGELFF

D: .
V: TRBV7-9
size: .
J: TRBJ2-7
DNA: TGTGCCAGCAGCTTAATTGCTCCGAGCTCCTACGAGCAGTACTTC
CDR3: CASSLIAPSSYEQYF

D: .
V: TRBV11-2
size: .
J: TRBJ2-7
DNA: TGTGCCAGCAGCTCCAACACAGGATACTACGAGCAGTACTTC
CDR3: CASSSNTGYYEQYF

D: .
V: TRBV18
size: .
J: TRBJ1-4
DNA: TGTGCCAGCTCACCAGGGGCAGGTGAAAAACTGTTTTTT
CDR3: CASSPGAGEKLFF

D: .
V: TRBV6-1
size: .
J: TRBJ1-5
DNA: TGTGCCAGCAGCGAGATATTAGGGAATCAGCCCCAGCATTTT
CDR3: CASSEILGNQPQHF

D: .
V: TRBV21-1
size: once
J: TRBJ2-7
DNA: TGTGCCAGCAGCAAATACCCAGCACCCTACGAGCAGTACTTC
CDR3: CASSKYPAPYEQYF

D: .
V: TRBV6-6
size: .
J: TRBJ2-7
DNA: TGTGCCAGCAGTTACTCGCTGCGACAGCCCTCCTACGAGCAGTACTTC
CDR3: CASSYSLRQPSYEQYF

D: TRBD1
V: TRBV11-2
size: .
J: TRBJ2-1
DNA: TGTGCCAGCAGACGCCCGGGACAGGGGCGCCGTGAGCAGTTCTTC
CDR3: CASRRPGQGRREQFF

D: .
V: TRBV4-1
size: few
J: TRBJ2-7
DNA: TGCGCCAGCAGCCAAGCCCGGGGAGCAAGCTACGAGCAGTACTTC
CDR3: CASSQARGASYEQYF

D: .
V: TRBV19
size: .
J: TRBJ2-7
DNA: TGTGCCAGTAGTACCGGGGGTAGCGGAGCCTACGAGCAGTACTTC
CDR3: CASSTGGSGAYEQYF

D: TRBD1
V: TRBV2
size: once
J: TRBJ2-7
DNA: TGTGCCAGCAACGACAGGGGGCGCCCCTACGAGCAGTACTTC
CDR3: CASNDRGRPYEQYF

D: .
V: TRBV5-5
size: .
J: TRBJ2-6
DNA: TGTGCCAGCAGCTTTTTTTATGGGGCCAACGTCCTGACTTTC
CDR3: CASSFFYGANVLTF

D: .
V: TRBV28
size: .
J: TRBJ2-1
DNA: TGTGCCAGCGGAACAAGGACCTACAATGAGCAGTTCTTC
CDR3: CASGTRTYNEQFF

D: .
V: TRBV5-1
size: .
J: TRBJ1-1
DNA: TGCGCCAGCAGCTCGGTTGTTAGGGGAGGGACTGAAGCTTTCTTT
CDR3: CASSSVVRGGTEAFF

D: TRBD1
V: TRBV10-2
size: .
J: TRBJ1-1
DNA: TGCGCCAGCAGTGAGCGGGACAGGGGAGTCAACACTGAAGCTTTCTTT
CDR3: CASSERDRGVNTEAFF

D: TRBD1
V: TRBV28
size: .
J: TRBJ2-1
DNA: TGTGCCAGCAGTCTCGGACAGGGGGGTCTCGGTTTCTTC
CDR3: CASSLGQGGLGFF

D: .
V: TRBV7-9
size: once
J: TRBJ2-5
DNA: TGTGCCAGCAGCTTAGGTGAAGAGACCCAGTACTTC
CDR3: CASSLGEETQYF